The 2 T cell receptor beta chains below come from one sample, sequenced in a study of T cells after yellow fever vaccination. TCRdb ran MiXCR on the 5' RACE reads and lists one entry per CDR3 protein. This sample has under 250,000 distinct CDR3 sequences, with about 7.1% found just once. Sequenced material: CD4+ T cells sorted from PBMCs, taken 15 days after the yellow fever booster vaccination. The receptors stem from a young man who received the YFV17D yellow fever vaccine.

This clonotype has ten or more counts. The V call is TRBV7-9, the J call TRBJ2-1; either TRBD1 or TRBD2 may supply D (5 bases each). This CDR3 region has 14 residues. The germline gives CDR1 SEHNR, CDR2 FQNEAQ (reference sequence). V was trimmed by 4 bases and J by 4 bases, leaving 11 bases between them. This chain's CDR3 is CASSSRDLYNEQFF. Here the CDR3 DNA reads TGTGCCAGCAGCTCACGGGACCTTTACAATGAGCAGTTCTTC.

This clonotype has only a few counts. CDR3 protein: CASSQDPAGITGELFF. The CDR3 nucleotides read TGTGCCAGCAGCCAAGATCCAGCGGGAATCACCGGGGAGCTGTTTTTT. The V call is TRBV3-1, the J call TRBJ2-2; 7 positions agree with TRBD2. The V and J ends lost 0 bases and 4 bases, in that order; junction bases with no gene match: 5. The CDR3 loop spans 16 amino acids. Germline CDR1 reads LGHDT; CDR2 reads YNNKEL (reference sequence).